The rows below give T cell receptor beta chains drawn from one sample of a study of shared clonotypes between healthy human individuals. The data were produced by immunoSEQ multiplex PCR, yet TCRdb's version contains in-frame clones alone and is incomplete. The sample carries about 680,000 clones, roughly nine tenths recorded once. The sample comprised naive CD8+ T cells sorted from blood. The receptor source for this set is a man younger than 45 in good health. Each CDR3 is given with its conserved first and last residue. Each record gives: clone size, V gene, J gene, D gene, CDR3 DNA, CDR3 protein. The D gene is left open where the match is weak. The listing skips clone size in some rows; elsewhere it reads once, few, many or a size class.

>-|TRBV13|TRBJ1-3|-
TGTGCCACCTCCCCGTCCGAAAACCGGGGCACCATATATTTT
CATSPSENRGTIYF
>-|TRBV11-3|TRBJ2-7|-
TGTGCCAGCAGCTTTGGGGCGTCCTACGAGCAGTACTTC
CASSFGASYEQYF
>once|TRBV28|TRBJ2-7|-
TGTGCCAGCTTGGGCAACTACGAGCAGTACTTC
CASLGNYEQYF
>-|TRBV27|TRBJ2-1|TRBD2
TGTGCCAGCAGTTTACAGACTAGCGGGGCTTACAATGAGCAGTTCTTC
CASSLQTSGAYNEQFF
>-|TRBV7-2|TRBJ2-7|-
TGTGCCAGCAGCCCCTCACCCGGCCAGCGAAGGAGTTGGTACGAGCAGTACTTC
CASSPSPGQRRSWYEQYF
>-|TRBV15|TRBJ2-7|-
TGTGCCACCAGCAGAGTCGAGGGAAGCTCCTACGAGCAGTACTTC
CATSRVEGSSYEQYF
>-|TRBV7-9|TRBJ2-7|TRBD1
TGTGCCAGCAGCCCAACAGGGGTTTACGAGCAGTACTTC
CASSPTGVYEQYF
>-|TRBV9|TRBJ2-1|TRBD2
TGTGCCAGCAGCGTCGGGACTAGCCTCGACAATGAGCAGTTCTTC
CASSVGTSLDNEQFF
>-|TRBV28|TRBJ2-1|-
TGTGCCAGCCTCGATTGGCGCAATGAGCAGTTCTTC
CASLDWRNEQFF
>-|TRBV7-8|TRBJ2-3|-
TGTGCCAGCAGCCAAGAGGGGGAGGATACGCAGTATTTT
CASSQEGEDTQYF
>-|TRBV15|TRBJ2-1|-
TGTGCCACCAGCACGTTGGGGGTAGTGGACAATGAGCAGTTCTTC
CATSTLGVVDNEQFF
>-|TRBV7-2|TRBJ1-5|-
TGTGCCAGCAGCCTAGGGGGTCAGCCCCAGCATTTT
CASSLGGQPQHF
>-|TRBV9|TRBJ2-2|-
TGTGCCAGCAGCGTAGACACGAATACCGGGGAGCTGTTTTTT
CASSVDTNTGELFF
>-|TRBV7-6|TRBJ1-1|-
TGTGCCAGCAGCCCCATGGGGCAGAAACGAATGAACACTGAAGCTTTCTTT
CASSPMGQKRMNTEAFF
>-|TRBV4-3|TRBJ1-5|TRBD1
TGCGCCAGCAGCCAACCTTCCCCTGGACAGGACCTAAGCAATCAGCCCCAGCATTTT
CASSQPSPGQDLSNQPQHF
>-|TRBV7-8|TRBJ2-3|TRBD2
TGTGCCAGCAGCGCCCCTGGACTAGCGGGAGGCCGCCATCCCGATACGCAGTATTTT
CASSAPGLAGGRHPDTQYF
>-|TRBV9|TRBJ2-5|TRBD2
TGTGCCAGCAGCGTGGTAGCGGGAGATTCAGAGACCCAGTACTTC
CASSVVAGDSETQYF
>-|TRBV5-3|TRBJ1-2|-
TGTGCCAGAAGCCTCCTGGACCTTGAGGGCTATGGCTACACCTTC
CARSLLDLEGYGYTF
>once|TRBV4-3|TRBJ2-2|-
TGCGCCAGCAGCCTCCAAGGGGGTGTGGACACCGGGGAGCTGTTTTTT
CASSLQGGVDTGELFF
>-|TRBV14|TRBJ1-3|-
TGTGCCAGCAGCCATATACCTGGGTCTTCTGGAAACACCATATATTTT
CASSHIPGSSGNTIYF
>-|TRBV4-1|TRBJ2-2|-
TGCGCCAGCAGCCAAGATCTTATGGATCGTACAACCTTCGGGGAGCTGTTTTTT
CASSQDLMDRTTFGELFF
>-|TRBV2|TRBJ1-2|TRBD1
TGTGCCAGCAGTGTGCAGGGGGCGCCGGATGGCTACACCTTC
CASSVQGAPDGYTF
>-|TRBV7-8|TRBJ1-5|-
TGTGCCAGCAGCTTAGGGCTGTCGCAGCCCCAGCATTTT
CASSLGLSQPQHF
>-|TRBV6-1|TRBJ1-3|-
TGTGCCAGCGGACGGCAGGGCCCCTCTGGAAACACCATATATTTT
CASGRQGPSGNTIYF
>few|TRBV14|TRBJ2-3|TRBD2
TGTGCCAGCAGCCAAGACCCAGCGGGAGGAGGCACAGATACGCAGTATTTT
CASSQDPAGGGTDTQYF
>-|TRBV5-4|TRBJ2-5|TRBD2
TGTGCCAGCAGTTCTAGCGGGAGAGGCCAAGAGACCCAGTACTTC
CASSSSGRGQETQYF
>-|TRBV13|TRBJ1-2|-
TGTGCCAGCAGCTTAGGCCTCTTAGTAGGGCAGAACTATGGCTACACCTTC
CASSLGLLVGQNYGYTF
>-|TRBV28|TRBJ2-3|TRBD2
TGTGCCAGCAGTTCCCCCAGTCTGTCGCGGGAGGGCCTGCATTTT
CASSSPSLSREGLHF
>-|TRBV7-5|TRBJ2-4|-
TGTGCCAGCAGTTACTCCGGGGCCCTAGCCAAAAACATTCAGTACTTC
CASSYSGALAKNIQYF
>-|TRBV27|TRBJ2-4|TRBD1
TGTGCCAGCAGTATACAGGGGGGTATAGCCAAAAACATTCAGTACTTC
CASSIQGGIAKNIQYF
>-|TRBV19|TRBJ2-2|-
TGTGCCAGTAGTATAGTTGGCAGCTTAACCGGGGAGCTGTTTTTT
CASSIVGSLTGELFF
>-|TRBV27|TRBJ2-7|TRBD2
TGTGCCAGCAGTTTAGGAGCGGGAGGGAGTTACGAGCAGTACTTC
CASSLGAGGSYEQYF
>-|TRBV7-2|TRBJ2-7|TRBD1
TGTGCCAGCAGCTCCAGCCTGGACAGGGATATCCACGAGCAGTACTTC
CASSSSLDRDIHEQYF
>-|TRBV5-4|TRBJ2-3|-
TGTGCCAGCAGCTTCGGATCTTCTACAAAACGGACAGATACGCAGTATTTT
CASSFGSSTKRTDTQYF
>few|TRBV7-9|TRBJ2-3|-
TGTGCCAGCAGCTCCCGGAGGTCTGTACAGTATTTT
CASSSRRSVQYF
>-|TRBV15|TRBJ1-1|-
TGTGCCACCAGCAGAGTGAACACTGAAGCTTTCTTT
CATSRVNTEAFF
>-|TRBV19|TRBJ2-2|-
TGTGCCAGTAACGTCCGGGACACTGACCGGACCGGGGAGCTGTTTTTT
CASNVRDTDRTGELFF
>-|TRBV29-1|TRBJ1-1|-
TGCAGCGTTGATTCGACAGAGAACACTGAAGCTTTCTTT
CSVDSTENTEAFF
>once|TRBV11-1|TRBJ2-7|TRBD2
TGTGCCAGCAGCTCCCCCGGAGCGGGAGTTCCCGAGCAGTACTTC
CASSSPGAGVPEQYF
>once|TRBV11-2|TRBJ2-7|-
TGTGCCAGCAGCTTAGGACTTCGGTACGAGCAGTACTTC
CASSLGLRYEQYF
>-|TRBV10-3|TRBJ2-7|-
TGTGCCATCAGTGAGTCCGGGGACAAGTCCTACGAGCAGTACTTC
CAISESGDKSYEQYF
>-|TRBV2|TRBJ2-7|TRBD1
TGTGCCAGCAGCCTGGGACAGTCCTACGAGCAGTACTTC
CASSLGQSYEQYF
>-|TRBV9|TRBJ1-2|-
TGTGCCAGCAGCGTAGGGGGAAACTATGGCTACACCTTC
CASSVGGNYGYTF